This T cell receptor beta chain is from a study of T cells in Graves' hyperthyroidism and ophthalmopathy. Only a few counts were recorded for this clonotype. Its target is not known. Clinical symptoms, serum thyroxine, TRAb, thyroid ultrasound and orbital computed tomography established diagnosis. Before ophthalmopathy appeared, progressors gave blood at initial hyperthyroidism diagnosis. Researchers amplified the TCR beta CDR3 regions from RNA transcripts. The study used the HTBI primer set for a first-round RT-PCR of the TCR CDR3. TCRdb processed the multiplex PCR reads anew with MiXCR; each CDR3 protein has one entry. The table shows fewer than 300,000 distinct CDR3 sequences, with approximately 14% occurring only once. Broader study findings: Most expanded thyroid clonotypes above 0.001 also appeared in blood.

V was trimmed by 5 bases and J by 6 bases, leaving 13 bases between them. Per the germline V gene, CDR1 is MDHEN and CDR2 is SYDVKM. The CDR3 is 13 amino acids. This receptor was identified in a woman aged 50 to 65 with Graves' hyperthyroidism that later progressed to Graves' ophthalmopathy. The sequencing sample was made of blood. The rearrangement links TRBV28 to TRBJ1-2, with D perhaps TRBD1 (5 bases). CDR3 amino acids: CASSTRTSHGYTF. CDR3 coding DNA: TGTGCCAGCAGTACCCGGACAAGCCATGGCTACACCTTC.